Given below is one TCR beta chain in context. The sample belongs to a study of shared clonotypes between healthy human individuals. Clones were sequenced by immunoSEQ multiplex PCR, and TCRdb holds only the in-frame ones, with some missing. The repertoire has around 2.3 million clones, around 95% of them found once; the top ten carry roughly 0.13%. CDR1 and CDR2 (germline): MGHDK, SYGVNS. Trimming removed 7 bases from V and 7 bases from J, with 14 bases in between. The CDR3 runs 14 residues. Sequenced material: naive CD4+ T cells sorted from blood. Stated subset: CD45RA+ positively selected. This chain joins TRBV25-1 and TRBJ1-6; maybe TRBD1 (6 bases). The source is a young man in good health. CDR3 residues: CASTPGAKNSPLHF. The CDR3 nucleotides read TGTGCCAGCACCCCAGGGGCGAAGAATTCACCCCTCCACTTT.